Here is one TCR beta chain with its context. Its matching antigen is unknown. This entry is derived from a study of STAT3 mutations in large granular lymphocyte leukemia. Generated by immunoSEQ multiplex PCR, the TCRdb table keeps only in-frame clones and is missing some. The sample records around 4,200 clones, approximately 82% being singletons. Trimming removed 5 bases at V and 10 bases at J, with 18 bases between. CDR3 length: 14 residues. CDR1 is GTSNPN and CDR2 is SVGIG in the germline V gene (reference sequence). Findings and caveats of the study: In T-cell large granular lymphocyte leukemia, about half of patients showed multiple immunodominant subclonotypes.

The sequence came from a man between 35 and 55 years old with T-cell large granular lymphocyte leukemia. Some clones in this sample may be carry-over from other donors' samples. Material: peripheral blood mononuclear cells. The chain uses TRBV30 and TRBJ1-6; possibly TRBD1 for D (6 bases). The CDR3 DNA follows: TGTGCCTGGCTGGAGGCAGGGGCTCGCTCACCCCTCCACTTT. The encoded protein is CAWLEAGARSPLHF.